A selection of T cell receptor beta chains follows, all from one sample in a study of T cells in Graves' hyperthyroidism and ophthalmopathy. From the multiplex PCR reads, TCRdb called clonotypes with MiXCR, one entry per CDR3 protein. The sample includes roughly 170,000 distinct CDR3 sequences, approximately 15% of them seen just once. Sequencing was carried out using blood. All receptors come from a woman aged 45 to 65 with Graves' hyperthyroidism. CDR3s include the opening cysteine and the closing phenylalanine or tryptophan. The order of the fields is J gene, CDR3 length, V gene, CDR3 protein.

J: TRBJ2-7; length: 15; V: TRBV19; CDR3: CASSIGTGASYEQYF
J: TRBJ2-1; length: 15; V: TRBV11-2; CDR3: CASSLDTGGWNEQFF
J: TRBJ2-5; length: 15; V: TRBV11-2; CDR3: CASSLVGTSKETQYF
J: TRBJ1-4; length: 15; V: TRBV6-1; CDR3: CASSFGWATNEKLFF
J: TRBJ1-5; length: 12; V: TRBV6-1; CDR3: CAARPSNQPQHF
J: TRBJ1-2; length: 14; V: TRBV9; CDR3: CASSVGPENYGYTF
J: TRBJ1-1; length: 15; V: TRBV2; CDR3: CASSSEGQGASEAFF
J: TRBJ2-5; length: 18; V: TRBV11-3; CDR3: CASSHGTKETDHQETQYF
J: TRBJ2-3; length: 12; V: TRBV5-1; CDR3: CASSLERDTQYF
J: TRBJ2-2; length: 12; V: TRBV20-1; CDR3: CSARQNTGELFF
J: TRBJ2-3; length: 15; V: TRBV19; CDR3: CASSIGQGVPDTQYF
J: TRBJ1-5; length: 15; V: TRBV27; CDR3: CASSVGWDSNQPQHF
J: TRBJ1-2; length: 14; V: TRBV7-9; CDR3: CASSDRDRGYGYTF
J: TRBJ2-5; length: 16; V: TRBV6-2/TRBV6-3; CDR3: CASSTPAGVSMWTQYF
J: TRBJ2-3; length: 15; V: TRBV5-1; CDR3: CASRYTSGGQDTQYF
J: TRBJ1-2; length: 10; V: TRBV6-2/TRBV6-3; CDR3: CASSYPGYTF
J: TRBJ1-2; length: 11; V: TRBV12-3/TRBV12-4; CDR3: CASSFGGSYTF
J: TRBJ2-3; length: 15; V: TRBV12-3/TRBV12-4; CDR3: CASSLEELATDTQYF
J: TRBJ1-2; length: 16; V: TRBV5-1; CDR3: CASSLGASFNQMGYTF
J: TRBJ1-4; length: 15; V: TRBV28; CDR3: CASSLRTATNEKLFF
J: TRBJ1-4; length: 15; V: TRBV7-9; CDR3: CASSLDEFSNEKLFF
J: TRBJ1-2; length: 15; V: TRBV7-6; CDR3: CASSLGPGNPLGYTF
J: TRBJ2-2; length: 14; V: TRBV9; CDR3: CASNNALNTGELFF
J: TRBJ1-4; length: 11; V: TRBV19; CDR3: CARAYGGKLFF
J: TRBJ2-5; length: 18; V: TRBV7-7; CDR3: CASSFRLGGTGFQETQYF
J: TRBJ1-1; length: 13; V: TRBV19; CDR3: CASSRAGGAEAFF
J: TRBJ2-2; length: 15; V: TRBV19; CDR3: CASSIVGVDTGELFF
J: TRBJ1-5; length: 15; V: TRBV7-8; CDR3: CASSQESGSNQPQHF
J: TRBJ2-7; length: 16; V: TRBV5-1; CDR3: CASSFPSGTPDHEQYF
J: TRBJ1-2; length: 15; V: TRBV12-3/TRBV12-4; CDR3: CASSEGQAANYGYTF
J: TRBJ1-4; length: 15; V: TRBV7-9; CDR3: CASSAALQPNEKLFF
J: TRBJ2-1; length: 14; V: TRBV2; CDR3: CASFLAGIYNEQFF
J: TRBJ1-1; length: 15; V: TRBV29-1; CDR3: CSAQEDIRPDTEAFF
J: TRBJ2-2; length: 15; V: TRBV7-3; CDR3: CASSLIGGWTGELFF
J: TRBJ2-7; length: 15; V: TRBV6-5; CDR3: CASSFGRFGSYEQYF
J: TRBJ2-1; length: 15; V: TRBV6-1; CDR3: CASSEFRSTGYEQFF
J: TRBJ2-2; length: 16; V: TRBV19; CDR3: CASSPAPVPNTGELFF
J: TRBJ2-7; length: 15; V: TRBV19; CDR3: CASSVATGHGVRQYF
J: TRBJ1-1; length: 14; V: TRBV4-3; CDR3: CASSQVLVAPEAFF
J: TRBJ1-5; length: 14; V: TRBV7-9; CDR3: CASSLAGPNQPQHF
J: TRBJ1-2; length: 12; V: TRBV7-9; CDR3: CASSLGTDGYTF
J: TRBJ1-5; length: 15; V: TRBV20-1; CDR3: CSARDSGAGNQPQHF
J: TRBJ1-2; length: 15; V: TRBV11-2; CDR3: CASIGLGPLGYGYTF
J: TRBJ1-6; length: 22; V: TRBV6-2/TRBV6-3; CDR3: CASSYSTLTIKPVSSYNSPLHF
J: TRBJ2-5; length: 14; V: TRBV29-1; CDR3: CSVALGGYQETQYF
J: TRBJ2-3; length: 15; V: TRBV12-3/TRBV12-4; CDR3: CASSPAGGPGDTQYF
J: TRBJ2-2; length: 16; V: TRBV6-1; CDR3: CASSPWGGSNTGELFF
J: TRBJ2-5; length: 14; V: TRBV11-1; CDR3: CASSLGLASETQYF
J: TRBJ1-2; length: 15; V: TRBV18; CDR3: CASSPSARVDYGYTF
J: TRBJ2-4; length: 16; V: TRBV4-2; CDR3: CASSQGQNVAKNIQYF
J: TRBJ2-3; length: 14; V: TRBV2; CDR3: CASSVGGSTDTQYF
J: TRBJ1-2; length: 12; V: TRBV6-2/TRBV6-3; CDR3: CASSYARVGYTF
J: TRBJ1-1; length: 17; V: TRBV4-2; CDR3: CASSQGRRGTPSTEAFF
J: TRBJ1-1; length: 11; V: TRBV6-1; CDR3: CAHQRNTEAFF
J: TRBJ2-1; length: 16; V: TRBV28; CDR3: CATETSGRNWGNEQFF
J: TRBJ2-7; length: 13; V: TRBV5-5; CDR3: CASSFPHSYEQYF